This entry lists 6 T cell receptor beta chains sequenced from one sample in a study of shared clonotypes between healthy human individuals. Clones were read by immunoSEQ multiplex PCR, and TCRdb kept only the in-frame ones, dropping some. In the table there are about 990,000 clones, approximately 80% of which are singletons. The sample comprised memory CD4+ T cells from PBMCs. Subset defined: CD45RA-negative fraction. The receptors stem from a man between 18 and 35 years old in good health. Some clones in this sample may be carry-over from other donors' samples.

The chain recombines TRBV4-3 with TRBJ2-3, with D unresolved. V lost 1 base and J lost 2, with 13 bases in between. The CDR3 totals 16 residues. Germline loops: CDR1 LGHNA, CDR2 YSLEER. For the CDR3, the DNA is TGCGCCAGCAGCCAAGGGTGGCTCGTTATCACAGATACGCAGTATTTT. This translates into CASSQGWLVITDTQYF.

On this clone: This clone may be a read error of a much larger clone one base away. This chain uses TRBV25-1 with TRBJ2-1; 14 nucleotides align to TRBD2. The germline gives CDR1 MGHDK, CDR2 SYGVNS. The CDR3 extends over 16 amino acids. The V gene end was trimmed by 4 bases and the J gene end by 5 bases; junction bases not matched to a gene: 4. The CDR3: CASSGLAGGPHNEQFF. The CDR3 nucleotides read TGTGCCAGCAGTGGACTAGCGGGAGGGCCTCACAATGAGCAGTTCTTC. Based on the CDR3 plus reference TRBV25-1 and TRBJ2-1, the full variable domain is EADIYQTPRYLVIGTGKKITLECSQTMGHDKMYWYQQDPGMELHLIHYSYGVNSTEKGDLSSESTVSRIRTEHFPLTLESARPSHTSQYLCASSGLAGGPHNEQFFGPGTRLTVL.

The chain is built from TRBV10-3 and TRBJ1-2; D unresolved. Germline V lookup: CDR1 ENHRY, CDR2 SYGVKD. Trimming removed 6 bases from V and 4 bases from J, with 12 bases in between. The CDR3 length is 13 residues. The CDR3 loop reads CAIRRDERYGYTF. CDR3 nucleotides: TGTGCCATCAGACGGGATGAACGCTATGGCTACACCTTC.

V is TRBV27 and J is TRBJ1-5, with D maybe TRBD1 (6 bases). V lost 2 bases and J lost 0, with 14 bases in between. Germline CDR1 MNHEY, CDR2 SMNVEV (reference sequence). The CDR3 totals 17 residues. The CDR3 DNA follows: TGTGCCAGCAGTTTAAGGGGGTTAAGCTATAGCAATCAGCCCCAGCATTTT. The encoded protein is CASSLRGLSYSNQPQHF.

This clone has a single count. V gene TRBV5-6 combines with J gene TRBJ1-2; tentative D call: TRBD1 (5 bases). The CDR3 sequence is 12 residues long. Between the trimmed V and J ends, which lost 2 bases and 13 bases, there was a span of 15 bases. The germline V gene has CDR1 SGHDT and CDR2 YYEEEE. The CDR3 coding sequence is TGTGCCAGCAGCTTTTGGGACGGACGTCCCACCTTC. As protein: CASSFWDGRPTF.

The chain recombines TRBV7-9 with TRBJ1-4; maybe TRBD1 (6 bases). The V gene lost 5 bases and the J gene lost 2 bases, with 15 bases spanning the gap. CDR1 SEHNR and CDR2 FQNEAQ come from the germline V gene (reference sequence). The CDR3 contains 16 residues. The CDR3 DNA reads TGTGCCAGCAGCCGGACAGTTGAGCCCACTAATGAAAAACTGTTTTTT. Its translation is CASSRTVEPTNEKLFF.